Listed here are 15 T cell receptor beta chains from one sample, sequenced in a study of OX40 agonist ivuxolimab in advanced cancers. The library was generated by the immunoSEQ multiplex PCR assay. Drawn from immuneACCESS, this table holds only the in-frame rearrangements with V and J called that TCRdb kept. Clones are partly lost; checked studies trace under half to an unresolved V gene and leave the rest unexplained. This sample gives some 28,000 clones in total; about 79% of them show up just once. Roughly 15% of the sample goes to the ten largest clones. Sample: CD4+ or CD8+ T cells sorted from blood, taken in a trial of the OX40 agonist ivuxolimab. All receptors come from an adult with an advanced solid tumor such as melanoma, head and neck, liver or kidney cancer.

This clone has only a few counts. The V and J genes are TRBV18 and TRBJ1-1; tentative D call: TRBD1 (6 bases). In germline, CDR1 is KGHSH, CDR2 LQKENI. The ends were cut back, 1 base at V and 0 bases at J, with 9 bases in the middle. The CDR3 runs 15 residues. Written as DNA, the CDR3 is TGTGCCAGCTCACCACAGACAGGAATGAACACTGAAGCTTTCTTT. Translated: CASSPQTGMNTEAFF.

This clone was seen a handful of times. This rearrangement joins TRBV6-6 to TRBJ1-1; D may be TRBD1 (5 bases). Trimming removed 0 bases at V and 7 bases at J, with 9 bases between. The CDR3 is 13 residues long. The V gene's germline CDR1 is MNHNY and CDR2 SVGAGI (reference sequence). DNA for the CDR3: TGTGCCAGCAGTTACTCGAAAGGGGATGAAGCTTTCTTT. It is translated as CASSYSKGDEAFF.

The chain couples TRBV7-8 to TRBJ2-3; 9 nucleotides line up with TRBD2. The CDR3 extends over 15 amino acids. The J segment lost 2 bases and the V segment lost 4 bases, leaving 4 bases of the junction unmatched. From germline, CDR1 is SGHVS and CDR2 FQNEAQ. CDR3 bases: TGTGCCAGCAGCTCCCTAGCGGGGTACACAGATACGCAGTATTTT. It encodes CASSSLAGYTDTQYF.

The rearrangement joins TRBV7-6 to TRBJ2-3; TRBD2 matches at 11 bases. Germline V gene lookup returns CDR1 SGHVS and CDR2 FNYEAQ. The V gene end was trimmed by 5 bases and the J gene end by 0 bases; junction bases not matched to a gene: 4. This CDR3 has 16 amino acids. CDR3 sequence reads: CASSLLAGVSTDTQYF. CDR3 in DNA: TGTGCCAGCAGCCTACTAGCGGGGGTTAGCACAGATACGCAGTATTTT.

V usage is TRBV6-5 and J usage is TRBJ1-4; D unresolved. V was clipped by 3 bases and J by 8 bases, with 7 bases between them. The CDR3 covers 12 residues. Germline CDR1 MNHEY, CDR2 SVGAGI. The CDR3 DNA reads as TGTGCCAGCAGTTATCCTGGGGAAAAACTGTTTTTT. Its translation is CASSYPGEKLFF.

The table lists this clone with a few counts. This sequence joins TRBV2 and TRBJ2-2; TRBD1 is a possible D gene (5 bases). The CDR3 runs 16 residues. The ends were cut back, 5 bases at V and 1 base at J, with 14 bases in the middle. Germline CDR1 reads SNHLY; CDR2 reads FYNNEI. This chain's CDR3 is CASSPQLGRNTGELFF. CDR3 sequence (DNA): TGTGCCAGCAGTCCACAGTTGGGGCGGAACACCGGGGAGCTGTTTTTT.

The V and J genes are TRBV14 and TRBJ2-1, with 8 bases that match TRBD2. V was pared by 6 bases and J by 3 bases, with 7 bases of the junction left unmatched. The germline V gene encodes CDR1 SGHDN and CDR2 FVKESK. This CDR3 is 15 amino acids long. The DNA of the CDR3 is TGTGCCAGCAGGAGGGCGGGGGGCCTCTACAATGAGCAGTTCTTC. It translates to CASRRAGGLYNEQFF.

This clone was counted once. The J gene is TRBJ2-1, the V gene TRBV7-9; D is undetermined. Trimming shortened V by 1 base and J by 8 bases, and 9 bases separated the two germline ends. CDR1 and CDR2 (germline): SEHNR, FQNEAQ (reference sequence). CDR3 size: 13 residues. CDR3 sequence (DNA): TGTGCCAGCAGCTTAGATTGGGATGATGAGCAGTTCTTC. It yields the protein CASSLDWDDEQFF.

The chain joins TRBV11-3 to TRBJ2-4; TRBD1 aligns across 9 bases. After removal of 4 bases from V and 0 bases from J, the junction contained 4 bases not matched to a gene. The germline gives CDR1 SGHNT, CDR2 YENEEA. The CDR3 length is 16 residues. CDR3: CASSSNRGLAKNIQYF. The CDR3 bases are TGTGCCAGCAGCTCTAACAGGGGGCTAGCCAAAAACATTCAGTACTTC.

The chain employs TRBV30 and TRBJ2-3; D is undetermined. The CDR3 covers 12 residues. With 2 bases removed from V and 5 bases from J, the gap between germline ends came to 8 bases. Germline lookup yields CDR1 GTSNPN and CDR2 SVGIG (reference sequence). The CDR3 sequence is CAWSPVGDTQYF. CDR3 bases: TGTGCCTGGAGTCCTGTAGGAGATACGCAGTATTTT.

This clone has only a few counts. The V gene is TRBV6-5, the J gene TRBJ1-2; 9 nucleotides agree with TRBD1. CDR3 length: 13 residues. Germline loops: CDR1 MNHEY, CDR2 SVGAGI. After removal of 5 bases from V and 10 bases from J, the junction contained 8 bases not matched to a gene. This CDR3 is CASSPKYRGLYTF. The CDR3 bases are TGTGCCAGCAGTCCGAAATACAGGGGGCTCTACACCTTC.

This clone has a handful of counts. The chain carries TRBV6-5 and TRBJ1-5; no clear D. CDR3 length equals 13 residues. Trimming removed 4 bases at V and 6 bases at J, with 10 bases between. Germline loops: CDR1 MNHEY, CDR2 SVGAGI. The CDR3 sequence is CASSSGNRQPQHF. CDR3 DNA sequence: TGTGCCAGCAGTTCGGGTAATCGTCAGCCCCAGCATTTT.

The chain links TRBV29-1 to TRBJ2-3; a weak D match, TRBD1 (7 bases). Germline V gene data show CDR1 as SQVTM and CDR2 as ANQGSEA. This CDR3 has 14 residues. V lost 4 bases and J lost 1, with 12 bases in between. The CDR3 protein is CSVGGGTGTDTQYF. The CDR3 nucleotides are TGCAGCGTTGGCGGCGGGACAGGCACAGATACGCAGTATTTT.

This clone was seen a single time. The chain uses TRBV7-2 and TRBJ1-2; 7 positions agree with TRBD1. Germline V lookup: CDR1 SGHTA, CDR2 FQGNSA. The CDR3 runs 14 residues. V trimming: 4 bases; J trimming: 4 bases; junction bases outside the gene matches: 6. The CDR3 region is CASSSQTGSYGYTF. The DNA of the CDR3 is TGTGCCAGCAGCTCGCAGACAGGGAGCTATGGCTACACCTTC. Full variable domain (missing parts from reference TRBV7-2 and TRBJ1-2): GAGVSQSPSNKVTEKGKDVELRCDPISGHTALYWYRQSLGQGLEFLIYFQGNSAPDKSGLPSDRFSAERTGGSVSTLTIQRTQQEDSAVYLCASSSQTGSYGYTFGSGTRLTVV.

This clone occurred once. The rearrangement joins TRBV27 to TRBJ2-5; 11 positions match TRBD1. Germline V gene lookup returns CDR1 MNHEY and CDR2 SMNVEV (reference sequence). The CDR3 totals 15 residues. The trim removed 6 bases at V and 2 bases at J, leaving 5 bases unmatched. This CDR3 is CASSLRDRGQETQYF. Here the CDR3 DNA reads TGTGCCAGCAGCCTTCGGGACAGGGGGCAAGAGACCCAGTACTTC.